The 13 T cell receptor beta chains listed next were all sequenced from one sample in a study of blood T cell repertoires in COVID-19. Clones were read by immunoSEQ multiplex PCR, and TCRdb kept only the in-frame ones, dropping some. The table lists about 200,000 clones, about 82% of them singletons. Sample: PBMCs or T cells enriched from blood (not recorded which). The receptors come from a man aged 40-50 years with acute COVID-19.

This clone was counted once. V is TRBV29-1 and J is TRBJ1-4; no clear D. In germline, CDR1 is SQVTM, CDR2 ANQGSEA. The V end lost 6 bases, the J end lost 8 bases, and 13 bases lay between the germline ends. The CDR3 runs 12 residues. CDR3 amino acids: CSVQTAGEKLFF. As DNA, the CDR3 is TGCAGCGTCCAGACGGCGGGCGAAAAACTGTTTTTT. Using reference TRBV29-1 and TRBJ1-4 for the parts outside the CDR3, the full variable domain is SAVISQKPSRDICQRGTSLTIQCQVDSQVTMMFWYRQQPGQSLTLIATANQGSEATYESGFVIDKFPISRPNLTFSTLTVSNMSPEDSSIYLCSVQTAGEKLFFGSGTQLSVL.

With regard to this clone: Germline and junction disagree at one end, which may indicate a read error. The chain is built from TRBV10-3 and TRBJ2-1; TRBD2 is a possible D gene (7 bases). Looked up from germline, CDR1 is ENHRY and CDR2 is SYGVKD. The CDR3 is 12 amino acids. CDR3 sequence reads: CATSWGGDEQFF. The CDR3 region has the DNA TGTGCCACCAGTTGGGGGGGCGATGAGCAGTTCTTC.

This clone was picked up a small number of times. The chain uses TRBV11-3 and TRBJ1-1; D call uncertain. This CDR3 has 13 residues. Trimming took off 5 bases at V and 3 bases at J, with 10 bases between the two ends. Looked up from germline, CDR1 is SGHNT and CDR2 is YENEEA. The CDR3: CASSKNFDTEAFF. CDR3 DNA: TGTGCCAGCAGCAAGAACTTCGACACTGAAGCTTTCTTT.

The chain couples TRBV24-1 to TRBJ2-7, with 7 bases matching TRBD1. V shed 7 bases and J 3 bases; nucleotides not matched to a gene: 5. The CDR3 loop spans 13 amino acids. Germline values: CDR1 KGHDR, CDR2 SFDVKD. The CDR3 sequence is CATSSRGIYEQYF. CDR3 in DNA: TGTGCCACCAGCAGCAGGGGGATCTACGAGCAGTACTTC.

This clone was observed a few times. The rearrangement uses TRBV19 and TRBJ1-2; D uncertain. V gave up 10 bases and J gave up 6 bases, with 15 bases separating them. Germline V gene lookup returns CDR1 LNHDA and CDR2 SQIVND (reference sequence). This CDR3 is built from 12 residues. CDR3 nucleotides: TGTGCCATCATTGGGCGTTCGGATGGCTACACCTTC. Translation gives CAIIGRSDGYTF.

The CDR3 bases are TGTGCCAGTAGTATGGGGGCAGAACGGTCACCCCTCCACTTT. It encodes CASSMGAERSPLHF. The rearrangement uses TRBV19 and TRBJ1-6; D possibly corresponds to TRBD1 (6 bases). CDR1 is LNHDA, CDR2 SQIVND, per germline (reference sequence). This CDR3 is built from 14 residues. The germline V and J ends were trimmed by 3 bases and 10 bases, with 13 bases remaining between them.

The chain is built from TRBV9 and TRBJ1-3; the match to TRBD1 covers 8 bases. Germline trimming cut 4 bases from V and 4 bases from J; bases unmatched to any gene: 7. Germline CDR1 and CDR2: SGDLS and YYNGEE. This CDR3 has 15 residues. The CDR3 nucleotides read TGTGCCAGCAGCACCCAGACAGGGGTCGGAAACACCATATATTTT. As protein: CASSTQTGVGNTIYF. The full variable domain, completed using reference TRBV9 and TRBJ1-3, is DSGVTQTPKHLITATGQRVTLRCSPRSGDLSVYWYQQSLDQGLQFLIQYYNGEERAKGNILERFSAQQFPDLHSELNLSSLELGDSALYFCASSTQTGVGNTIYFGEGSWLTVV.

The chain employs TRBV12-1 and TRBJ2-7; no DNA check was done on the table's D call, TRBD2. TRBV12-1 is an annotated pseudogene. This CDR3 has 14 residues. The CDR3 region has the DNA TGTGCCAGCAGCCCTACGCCTTTGACCTACGAGCAGTACTTC. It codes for CASSPTPLTYEQYF.

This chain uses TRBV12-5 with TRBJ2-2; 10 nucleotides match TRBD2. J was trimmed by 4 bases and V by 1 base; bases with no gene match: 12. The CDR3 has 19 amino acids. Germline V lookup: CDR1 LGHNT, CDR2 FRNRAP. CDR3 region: CASGLESSGRPYSTGELFF. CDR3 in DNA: TGTGCTAGTGGTTTGGAAAGTAGCGGGAGGCCCTATAGCACCGGGGAGCTGTTTTTT.

The CDR3 nucleotides read TGTGCCAGCAGCCGTCAGGGGGCGGGGGAAAAACTGTTTTTT. Amino acid sequence: CASSRQGAGEKLFF. The chain recombines TRBV27 with TRBJ1-4, with 8 nucleotides matching TRBD1. CDR1 MNHEY and CDR2 SMNVEV come from the germline V gene (reference sequence). The CDR3 spans 14 residues. Trimming took 6 bases from V and 8 from J; bases not matched to a gene: 8. The whole variable domain, remainder taken from reference TRBV27 and TRBJ1-4, is EAQVTQNPRYLITVTGKKLTVTCSQNMNHEYMSWYRQDPGLGLRQIYYSMNVEVTDKGDVPEGYKVSRKEKRNFPLILESPSPNQTSLYFCASSRQGAGEKLFFGSGTQLSVL.

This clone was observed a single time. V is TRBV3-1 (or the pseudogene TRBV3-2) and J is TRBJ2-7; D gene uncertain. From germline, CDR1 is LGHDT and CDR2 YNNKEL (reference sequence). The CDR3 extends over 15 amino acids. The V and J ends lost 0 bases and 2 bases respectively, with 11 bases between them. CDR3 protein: CASSQESSTTYEQYF. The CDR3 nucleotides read TGTGCCAGCAGCCAAGAAAGTAGTACGACCTACGAGCAGTACTTC.

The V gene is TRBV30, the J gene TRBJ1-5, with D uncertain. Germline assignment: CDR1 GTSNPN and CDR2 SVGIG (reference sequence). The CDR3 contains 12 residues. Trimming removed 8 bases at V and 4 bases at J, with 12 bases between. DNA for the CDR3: TGTGCCGCCTGCGATCCGAATCAGCCCCAGCATTTT. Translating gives CAACDPNQPQHF.

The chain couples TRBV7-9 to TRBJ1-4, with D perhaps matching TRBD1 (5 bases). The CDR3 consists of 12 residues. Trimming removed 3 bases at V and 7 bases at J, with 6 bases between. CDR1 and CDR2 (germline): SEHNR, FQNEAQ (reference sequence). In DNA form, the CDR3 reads TGTGCCAGCAGCTTCAGGGTTGAAAAACTGTTTTTT. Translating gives CASSFRVEKLFF.